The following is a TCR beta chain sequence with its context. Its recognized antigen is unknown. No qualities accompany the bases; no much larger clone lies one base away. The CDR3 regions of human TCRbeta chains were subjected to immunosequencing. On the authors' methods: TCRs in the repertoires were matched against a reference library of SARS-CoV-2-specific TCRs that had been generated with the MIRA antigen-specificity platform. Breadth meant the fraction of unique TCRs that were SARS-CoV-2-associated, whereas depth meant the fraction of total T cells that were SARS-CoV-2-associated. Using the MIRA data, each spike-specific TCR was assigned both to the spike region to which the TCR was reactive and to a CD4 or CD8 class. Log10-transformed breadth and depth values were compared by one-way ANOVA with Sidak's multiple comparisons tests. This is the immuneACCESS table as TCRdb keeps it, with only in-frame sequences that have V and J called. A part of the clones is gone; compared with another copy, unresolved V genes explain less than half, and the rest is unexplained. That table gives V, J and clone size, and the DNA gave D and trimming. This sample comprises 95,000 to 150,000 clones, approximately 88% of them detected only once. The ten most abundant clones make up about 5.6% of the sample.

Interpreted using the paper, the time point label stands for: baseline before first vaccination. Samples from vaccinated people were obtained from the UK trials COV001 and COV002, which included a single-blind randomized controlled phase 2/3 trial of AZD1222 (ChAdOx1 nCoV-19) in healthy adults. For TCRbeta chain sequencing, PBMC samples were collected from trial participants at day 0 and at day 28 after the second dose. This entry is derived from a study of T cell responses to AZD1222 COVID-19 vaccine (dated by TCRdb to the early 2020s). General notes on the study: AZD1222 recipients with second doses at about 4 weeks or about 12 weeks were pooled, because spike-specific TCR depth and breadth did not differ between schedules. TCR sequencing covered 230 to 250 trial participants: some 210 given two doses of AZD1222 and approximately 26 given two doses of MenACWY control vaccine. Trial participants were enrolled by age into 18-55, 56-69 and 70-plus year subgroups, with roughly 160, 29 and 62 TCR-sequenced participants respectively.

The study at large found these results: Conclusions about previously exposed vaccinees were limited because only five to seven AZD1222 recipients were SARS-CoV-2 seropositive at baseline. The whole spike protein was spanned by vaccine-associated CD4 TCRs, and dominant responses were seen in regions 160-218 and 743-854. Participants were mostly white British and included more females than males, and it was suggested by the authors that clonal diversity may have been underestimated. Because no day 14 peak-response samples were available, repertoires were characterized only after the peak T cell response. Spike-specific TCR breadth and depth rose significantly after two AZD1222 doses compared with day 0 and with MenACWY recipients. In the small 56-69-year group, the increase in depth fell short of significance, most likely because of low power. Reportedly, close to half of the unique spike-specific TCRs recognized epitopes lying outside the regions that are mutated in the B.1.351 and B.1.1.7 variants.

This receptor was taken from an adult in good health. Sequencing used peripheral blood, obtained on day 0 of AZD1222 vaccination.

The DNA reads TGTGCCAGCAGCGCCGGACAGGGTCGGTCCTATAATTCACCCCTCCACTTT. This yields the protein CASSAGQGRSYNSPLHF. Rearrangement joined TRBV9 to TRBJ1-6, with 8 bases matching TRBD1. Here V drops 3 bases and J drops 1 base, and the junction holds 6 bases not matched to any gene. Sequences SGDLS (CDR1) and YYNGEE (CDR2) are obtained from the germline V gene. From cysteine to phenylalanine, the CDR3 is 17 amino acids long. Only CDR3 DNA remains: 51 bases, in frame from the first base. Supplemented by the reference TRBV9 and TRBJ1-6 proteins around the CDR3, the complete variable domain is DSGVTQTPKHLITATGQRVTLRCSPRSGDLSVYWYQQSLDQGLQFLIQYYNGEERAKGNILERFSAQQFPDLHSELNLSSLELGDSALYFCASSAGQGRSYNSPLHFGNGTRLTVT.